The rows below give T cell receptor beta chains drawn from one sample of a study of cytomegalovirus exposure and HLA in healthy donors. Libraries were prepared by immunoSEQ multiplex PCR; TCRdb keeps only in-frame clonotypes and omits some of them. The table shows fewer than 200,000 clones, with just over 70% occurring only once. Sequenced material: PBMCs. The source is a human donor in good health. The CDR3 runs from the conserved cysteine through the conserved F or W. A D gene is named only where the DNA matches it firmly. Only part of the rows carry a size: once, few, many, or a class if the clone is expanded.

V gene: TRBV7-3; J gene: TRBJ2-2; clone size: .; D gene: TRBD2; CDR3 DNA: TGTGCCAGCAGCCCCGGGACTACTGGCACCGGGGAGCTGTTTTTT; CDR3 protein: CASSPGTTGTGELFF
V gene: TRBV9; J gene: TRBJ1-3; clone size: .; D gene: .; CDR3 DNA: TGTGCCAGCAGCGTAGTAGGGGGAATAGGAAACACCATATATTTT; CDR3 protein: CASSVVGGIGNTIYF
V gene: TRBV2; J gene: TRBJ1-2; clone size: .; D gene: .; CDR3 DNA: TGTGCCAGCAGTGAACAGGAGGGCTACTATGGCTACACCTTC; CDR3 protein: CASSEQEGYYGYTF
V gene: TRBV5-1; J gene: TRBJ2-2; clone size: .; D gene: .; CDR3 DNA: TGCGCCAGCAGCTTGGAGGGACAACCCGGGGAGCTGTTTTTT; CDR3 protein: CASSLEGQPGELFF
V gene: TRBV5-3; J gene: TRBJ1-3; clone size: .; D gene: .; CDR3 DNA: TGTGCCAGAAGCCAGGGGTCTGGAAACACCATATATTTT; CDR3 protein: CARSQGSGNTIYF
V gene: TRBV9; J gene: TRBJ2-5; clone size: .; D gene: .; CDR3 DNA: TGTGCCAGCAGTGAAAATTTCCTACAGACCCAGTACTTC; CDR3 protein: CASSENFLQTQYF
V gene: TRBV7-2; J gene: TRBJ2-3; clone size: .; D gene: TRBD2; CDR3 DNA: TGTGCCAGCAGCTTACTAGCGGGGGAGTCAGATACGCAGTATTTT; CDR3 protein: CASSLLAGESDTQYF
V gene: TRBV27; J gene: TRBJ1-4; clone size: few; D gene: .; CDR3 DNA: TGTGCCAGCCGTTTTGGAGTTGACAAACTGTTTTTT; CDR3 protein: CASRFGVDKLFF
V gene: TRBV11-2; J gene: TRBJ2-7; clone size: .; D gene: .; CDR3 DNA: TGTGCCAGCAGCTCCCAGGGGTACGAGCAGTACTTC; CDR3 protein: CASSSQGYEQYF
V gene: TRBV11-3; J gene: TRBJ2-7; clone size: .; D gene: .; CDR3 DNA: TGTGCCAGCAGCTTAATTGGGGGCGGCGAGCAGTACTTC; CDR3 protein: CASSLIGGGEQYF
V gene: TRBV28; J gene: TRBJ1-1; clone size: .; D gene: .; CDR3 DNA: TGTGCCAGCAGATCGGGCCAGGGTACGATGAGCACTGAAGCTTTCTTT; CDR3 protein: CASRSGQGTMSTEAFF
V gene: TRBV5-6; J gene: TRBJ1-2; clone size: .; D gene: .; CDR3 DNA: TGTGCCAGCGGCTGGGGCAGGGGCGGGAGTGGCTACACCTTC; CDR3 protein: CASGWGRGGSGYTF
V gene: TRBV7-9; J gene: TRBJ2-7; clone size: few; D gene: TRBD1; CDR3 DNA: TGTGCCAGCAGCCCCCGGACAGGGGGTTTCGAGCAGTACTTC; CDR3 protein: CASSPRTGGFEQYF